Given below is one TCR beta chain in context. Its antigen is still unknown. In the PCR, 60 Vbeta and 13 Jbeta primers were used. TCRdb keeps only in-frame clones here, not all; method: immunoSEQ multiplex PCR. Of about 160,000 clones detected, roughly 82% appear once; the ten largest clones hold around a tenth. The data were obtained in a study of cytomegalovirus exposure and HLA in healthy donors. In the study overall: In a previous analysis, 95 million to 130 million unique TCR beta sequences were found from 170 million or so T cells. Points from the study as a whole: It was in a later analysis that TCR association rates were seen to vary by HLA locus, highest for DRB1 and lowest for HLA-C. Roughly uniform sequencing depth across donors was assumed, possibly incorrectly.

This CDR3 has 15 residues. V dropped 0 bases and J dropped 10; count of bases not matched to a gene: 6. Germline V CDR1 and CDR2: SGDLS, YYNGEE. This receptor was obtained from a man in his fifties in good health and CMV-seropositive. Sequencing used PBMCs. V is TRBV9 and J is TRBJ1-6; 8 bases fit TRBD1. CDR3 sequence: CASSVDPGGESPLHF. The CDR3 DNA follows: TGTGCCAGCAGCGTAGACCCAGGGGGCGAATCACCCCTCCACTTT.